This T cell receptor (beta chain) was sequenced in a study of T cells after yellow fever vaccination. About the research overall: Fractions with few cells were prepared using SMART-Seq v4 Ultra Low Input.

This clonotype has just a few counts. Its matching antigen is unknown. TCRdb re-called the 5' RACE reads through MiXCR, storing one row per CDR3 protein. The repertoire holds around 320,000 distinct CDR3 sequences, with roughly 8.7% as singletons. The CDR3 length is 14 residues. V was clipped by 2 bases and J by 3 bases, with 10 bases between them. General observations from the study: Abundant clonotypes from the bulk population could get into FACS-sorted repertoires as contaminants. Weaker in magnitude, the secondary response showed a faster peak on day 5 versus 15. Once the booster was given, most primary-vaccination clones reappeared, at around 96% for CD4 and more than 85% for CD8.

This TCR derives from a man aged 18 to 30 who received the YFV17D yellow fever vaccine. This sequence joins TRBV12-3 or TRBV12-4 and TRBJ2-5, with D perhaps matching TRBD2 (7 bases). This sample comprised CD4+ T cells sorted from PBMCs, obtained 5 days after the yellow fever booster vaccination. CDR3 nucleotide sequence: TGTGCCAGCAGTTTACGGGGGGCAAAAGAGACCCAGTACTTC. This translates into CASSLRGAKETQYF.